The text below deals with one TCR beta chain. The data were produced by immunoSEQ multiplex PCR, yet TCRdb's version contains in-frame clones alone and is incomplete. The repertoire holds approximately 300,000 clones, with over 85% as singletons. The sample comes from a study of blood T cell repertoires in COVID-19. Germline-derived CDR1 and CDR2 are LNHDA and SQIVND (reference sequence). CDR3 length equals 14 residues. Trimming took off 2 bases at V and 1 base at J, with 8 bases between the two ends. Study members were between about 18 and 95 years old and lived in around 24 US regions. Participants were placed into cohorts based on the clinical history they reported. Cohort 3 recovery required two negative PCRs, clearance, or symptom resolution.

The clonotype originates from a woman younger than 45 who had recovered from COVID-19. Input material: PBMCs or T cells enriched from blood (not recorded which). The chain employs TRBV19 and TRBJ1-1, with no clear D. The CDR3 here is CASSIRWQNTEAFF. The CDR3 nucleotides read TGTGCCAGTAGTATAAGATGGCAGAACACTGAAGCTTTCTTT. Complete variable domain (other parts from reference TRBV19 and TRBJ1-1): DGGITQSPKYLFRKEGQNVTLSCEQNLNHDAMYWYRQDPGQGLRLIYYSQIVNDFQKGDIAEGYSVSREKKESFPLTVTSAQKNPTAFYLCASSIRWQNTEAFFGQGTRLTVV.